This TCR beta chain comes out of a study of Graves' ophthalmopathy and Graves' hyperthyroidism. Study results and limitations: Ophthalmopathy progression was predicted by the model at roughly 69% sensitivity and 72% to 75% specificity. Cross-validated, the 13-signature model showed 87.88%/81.08% sensitivity/specificity, and 80%/75% in the test set.

This clonotype was seen a handful of times. No antigen is known for it. Amplification from RNA transcripts yielded the TCR beta CDR3 regions. Second-round multiplex PCR followed a first-round RT-PCR using HTBI primers. MiXCR, run by TCRdb on the multiplex PCR reads, gives a single entry per CDR3 protein. Of a few hundred thousand distinct CDR3 sequences listed, less than 45% are singletons. The CDR3 consists of 14 residues. With 3 bases removed from V and 7 bases from J, the gap between germline ends came to 12 bases. The germline gives CDR1 MNHEY, CDR2 SMNVEV (reference sequence). The source is an adult man with Graves' hyperthyroidism. The sequencing sample was made of peripheral blood or thyroid tissue (not recorded which). This chain joins TRBV27 and TRBJ1-4; D might be TRBD1 (5 bases). The CDR3 here is CASSFNRGGEKLFF. CDR3 nucleotides: TGTGCCAGCAGTTTTAATAGGGGAGGTGAAAAACTGTTTTTT. The entire variable domain, with the rest obtained from reference TRBV27 and TRBJ1-4, is as follows: EAQVTQNPRYLITVTGKKLTVTCSQNMNHEYMSWYRQDPGLGLRQIYYSMNVEVTDKGDVPEGYKVSRKEKRNFPLILESPSPNQTSLYFCASSFNRGGEKLFFGSGTQLSVL.